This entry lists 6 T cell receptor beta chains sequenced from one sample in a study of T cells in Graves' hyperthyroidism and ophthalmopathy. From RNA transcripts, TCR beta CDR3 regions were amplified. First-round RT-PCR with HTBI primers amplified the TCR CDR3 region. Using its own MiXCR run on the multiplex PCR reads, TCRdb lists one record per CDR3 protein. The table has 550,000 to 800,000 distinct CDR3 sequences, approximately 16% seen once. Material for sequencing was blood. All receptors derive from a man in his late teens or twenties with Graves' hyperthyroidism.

CDR3 DNA: TGTGCCAGCAGTATGGTCTCTGGAAACACCATATATTTT. Amino acid sequence: CASSMVSGNTIYF. This rearrangement joins TRBV2 to TRBJ1-3; D gene uncertain. The germline V and J ends were trimmed by 5 bases and 0 bases, with 5 bases remaining between them. Looked up from germline, CDR1 is SNHLY and CDR2 is FYNNEI. The CDR3 is 13 residues long. Filled out from reference TRBV2 and TRBJ1-3, the complete variable domain reads EPEVTQTPSHQVTQMGQEVILRCVPISNHLYFYWYRQILGQKVEFLVSFYNNEISEKSEIFDDQFSVERPDGSNFTLKIRSTKLEDSAMYFCASSMVSGNTIYFGEGSWLTVV.

Here the CDR3 DNA reads TGTGCCAGCAGCGCTAGGGTCCCAGGGGCCACCGGGGAGCTGTTTTTT. It is translated as CASSARVPGATGELFF. The chain links TRBV11-3 to TRBJ2-2; D is possibly TRBD1 (6 bases). The length of the CDR3 is 16 residues. Germline CDR1 and CDR2: SGHNT and YENEEA. Trimming took 5 bases from V and 4 from J, leaving 17 bases between them.

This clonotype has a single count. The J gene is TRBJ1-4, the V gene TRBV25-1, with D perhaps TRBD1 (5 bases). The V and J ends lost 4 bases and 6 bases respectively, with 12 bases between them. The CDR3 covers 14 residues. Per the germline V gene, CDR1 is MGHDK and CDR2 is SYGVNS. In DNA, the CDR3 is TGTGCCAGCAGTGTTGTGGGGGGGGATGAAAAACTGTTTTTT. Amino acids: CASSVVGGDEKLFF.

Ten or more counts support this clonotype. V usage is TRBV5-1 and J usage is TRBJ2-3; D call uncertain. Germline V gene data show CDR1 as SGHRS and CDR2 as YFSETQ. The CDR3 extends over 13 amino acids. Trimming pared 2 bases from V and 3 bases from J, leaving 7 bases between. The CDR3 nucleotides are TGCGCCAGCAGCTTCCCGGCAACAGATACGCAGTATTTT. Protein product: CASSFPATDTQYF.

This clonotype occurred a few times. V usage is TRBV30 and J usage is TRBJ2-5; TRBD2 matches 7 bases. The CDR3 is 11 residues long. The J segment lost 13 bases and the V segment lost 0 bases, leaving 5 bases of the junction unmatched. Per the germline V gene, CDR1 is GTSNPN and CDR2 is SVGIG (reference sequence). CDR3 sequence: CAWSVLAKVYF. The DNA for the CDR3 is TGTGCCTGGAGTGTACTAGCGAAGGTGTACTTC.

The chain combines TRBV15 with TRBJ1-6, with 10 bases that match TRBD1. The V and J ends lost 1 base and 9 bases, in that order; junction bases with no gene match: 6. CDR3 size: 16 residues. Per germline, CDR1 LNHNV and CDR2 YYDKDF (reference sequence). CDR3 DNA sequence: TGTGCCACCAGCAGAGCTCTCCGACAGGGGGCTTCACCCCTCCACTTT. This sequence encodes CATSRALRQGASPLHF.